This TCR beta chain appears in the sequencing data of a study of blood T cell repertoires in COVID-19. The overall study: Samples came from the United States, Italy and Spain, spanning acute and convalescent COVID-19. T cells, B-cell-depleted T cells, or PBMCs provided the cDNA or gDNA that served as material.

In the authors' workflow: How many nucleated cells were present was estimated from reference gene primer amplification. Clones were sequenced by immunoSEQ multiplex PCR, and TCRdb holds only the in-frame ones, with some missing. Clone size and the V and J calls come from that table; the DNA yielded D and trimming. The sample lists 210,000 or so clones, around four fifths occurring once. This receptor was identified in a woman of 80 years or more with active or convalescent COVID-19. The sample taken for sequencing was peripheral blood.

This chain's CDR3 is CASKVGPGELFF. CDR3 in DNA: TGTGCCAGCAAGGTGGGCCCCGGGGAGCTGTTTTTT. The V gene is TRBV25-1, the J gene TRBJ2-2; D not certain. The germline V gene has CDR1 MGHDK and CDR2 SYGVNS. Trimming pared 7 bases from V and 6 bases from J, leaving 9 bases between. The CDR3 sequence is 12 residues long.